The clone carrying this T cell receptor beta chain occurred a few times. This entry comes from a study of blood T cell repertoires in COVID-19. Background on the study: Acute and convalescent COVID-19 specimens originated in the United States, Italy and Spain. From T cells, B-cell-depleted T cells, or PBMCs came the material, which was cDNA or gDNA.

V lost 2 bases to trimming and J lost 5 bases; unmatched junction nucleotides: 6. This CDR3 region has 15 residues. The germline gives CDR1 MNHEY, CDR2 SVGAGI. The table came from immunoSEQ multiplex PCR; TCRdb's copy has only in-frame clones and leaves some out. The data show about 130,000 clones, roughly 86% seen once. The TCR comes from a woman aged 60-70 years with acute or convalescent COVID-19. The sequencing input was peripheral blood. The J gene is TRBJ2-1, the V gene TRBV6-5; 7 bases agree with TRBD2. The CDR3 coding sequence is TGTGCCAGCAGTTACGGGGGGGTATCCGACAATGAGCAGTTCTTC. It specifies CASSYGGVSDNEQFF.